Presented here are 13 T cell receptor beta chains from one specimen sequenced in a study of blood T cell repertoires in COVID-19. The data were produced by immunoSEQ multiplex PCR, yet TCRdb's version contains in-frame clones alone and is incomplete. This sample has some 110,000 clones, with around four fifths found just once. Sequencing used peripheral blood. These receptors were collected from a man between 60 and 75 years old with active or convalescent COVID-19.

This rearrangement joins TRBV28 to TRBJ2-7; no reliable D call. This CDR3 region has 13 residues. V lost 5 bases to trimming and J lost 1 base, with 9 bases between them. Germline V gives CDR1 MDHEN, CDR2 SYDVKM. The CDR3 is CASSLSVSYEQYF. CDR3 in DNA: TGTGCCAGCAGTCTCAGTGTATCCTACGAGCAGTACTTC.

The V gene is TRBV9, the J gene TRBJ2-3; 10 bases fit TRBD1. The germline CDR1 and CDR2 sequences are SGDLS and YYNGEE. This CDR3 spans 15 amino acids. With 3 bases clipped from V and 2 bases from J, the junction kept 3 bases outside the gene matches. The CDR3 nucleotides read TGTGCCAGCAGCGCGGGGACAGGGGTCACAGATACGCAGTATTTT. Amino acid sequence: CASSAGTGVTDTQYF. The full variable domain, rest sourced from reference TRBV9 and TRBJ2-3, is DSGVTQTPKHLITATGQRVTLRCSPRSGDLSVYWYQQSLDQGLQFLIQYYNGEERAKGNILERFSAQQFPDLHSELNLSSLELGDSALYFCASSAGTGVTDTQYFGPGTRLTVL.

The chain is built from TRBV5-6 and TRBJ2-5; 15 bases are a match to TRBD2. Germline loops: CDR1 SGHDT, CDR2 YYEEEE. The J segment lost 3 bases and the V segment lost 4 bases, leaving 4 bases of the junction unmatched. The CDR3 spans 16 residues. The CDR3 bases are TGTGCCAGCAGCCCCCGGACTAGCGGGAGGGAAGAGACCCAGTACTTC. This codes for CASSPRTSGREETQYF. The variable domain in full, with the rest retrieved from reference TRBV5-6 and TRBJ2-5, is DAGVTQSPTHLIKTRGQQVTLRCSPKSGHDTVSWYQQALGQGPQFIFQYYEEEERQRGNFPDRFSGHQFPNYSSELNVNALLLGDSALYLCASSPRTSGREETQYFGPGTRLLVL.

The chain has TRBV6-2 or TRBV6-3 and TRBJ1-5; D perhaps matches TRBD1 (6 bases). The germline V gene has CDR1 MNHEY and CDR2 SVGEGT. This CDR3 comprises 14 residues. V was clipped by 1 base and J by 4 bases, with 8 bases between them. CDR3 region: CASSYLQGNQPQHF. Written as DNA, the CDR3 is TGTGCCAGCAGTTACTTACAGGGAAATCAGCCCCAGCATTTT.

The chain links TRBV6-5 to TRBJ2-3, with 13 bases aligning to TRBD2. Germline-derived CDR1 and CDR2 are MNHEY and SVGAGI. CDR3 size: 15 residues. V gave up 5 bases and J gave up 5 bases; unmatched junction bases: 4. CDR3 coding DNA: TGTGCCAGCAGTCGTGGACTAGCGGGAGTAGATACGCAGTATTTT. It codes for CASSRGLAGVDTQYF.

CDR3 in amino acids: CASSLVVGASYEQYF. DNA of the CDR3: TGTGCCAGCAGCTTAGTGGTCGGTGCATCCTACGAGCAGTACTTC. The chain is built from TRBV7-9 and TRBJ2-7; no clear D. The V and J ends lost 1 base and 1 base respectively, with 11 bases between them. Germline lookup yields CDR1 SEHNR and CDR2 FQNEAQ (reference sequence). The CDR3 totals 15 residues.

This clone has a handful of counts. V usage is TRBV7-3 and J usage is TRBJ2-7; TRBD1 aligns across 11 bases. The CDR3 runs 14 residues. V lost 4 bases, J lost 2 bases, and 1 base stayed unmatched. Looked up from germline, CDR1 is SGHTA and CDR2 is FQGTGA. The CDR3 here is CASSSGQGAYEQYF. The CDR3 region has the DNA TGTGCCAGCAGCTCGGGACAGGGGGCCTACGAGCAGTACTTC. The full variable domain, its missing parts supplied by reference TRBV7-3 and TRBJ2-7, is GAGVSQTPSNKVTEKGKYVELRCDPISGHTALYWYRQSLGQGPEFLIYFQGTGAADDSGLPNDRFFAVRPEGSVSTLKIQRTERGDSAVYLCASSSGQGAYEQYFGPGTRLTVT.

This clone was counted ten times or more. This chain joins TRBV7-2 and TRBJ1-5; D is perhaps TRBD1 (5 bases). Germline V lookup: CDR1 SGHTA, CDR2 FQGNSA. Trimming took off 0 bases at V and 3 bases at J, with 9 bases between the two ends. There are 15 residues in the CDR3. The CDR3 here is CASSLARQPNQPQHF. The CDR3 DNA follows: TGTGCCAGCAGCTTAGCCCGACAGCCCAATCAGCCCCAGCATTTT.

The chain joins TRBV5-6 to TRBJ2-1, with no clear D. Trimming took 2 bases from V and 5 from J, leaving 11 bases between them. The germline V gene encodes CDR1 SGHDT and CDR2 YYEEEE. The CDR3 is 14 residues long. The CDR3 is CASSFSSYDNEQFF. CDR3 DNA sequence: TGTGCCAGCAGCTTTAGTAGCTACGACAATGAGCAGTTCTTC.

The J gene is TRBJ2-1, the V gene TRBV28; possibly TRBD1 for D (5 bases). Trimming removed 5 bases at V and 8 bases at J, with 16 bases between. Germline-derived CDR1 and CDR2 are MDHEN and SYDVKM. This CDR3 is built from 14 residues. As DNA, the CDR3 is TGTGCCAGCAGTGAAACAGGCCTAAGGGATGAGCAGTTCTTC. This translates into CASSETGLRDEQFF.

The chain joins TRBV7-9 to TRBJ1-2, with TRBD1 matching over 7 bases. With V trimmed by 5 bases and J by 4 bases, 7 bases remained unmatched. This CDR3 comprises 14 residues. Germline CDR1 is SEHNR and CDR2 is FQNEAQ (reference sequence). CDR3 nucleotides: TGTGCCAGCAGCCTTAAGTCAGGGGGCTATGGCTACACCTTC. Translating gives CASSLKSGGYGYTF.

This chain links TRBV11-2 with TRBJ2-2; maybe TRBD2 (6 bases). Germline V lookup: CDR1 SGHAT, CDR2 FQNNGV. Trimming stripped 4 bases from V and 5 bases from J, with 14 bases between. The CDR3 is 15 residues long. CDR3 amino acids: CASSSPGTSTGELFF. CDR3 DNA: TGTGCCAGCAGCTCCCCGGGGACTTCTACCGGGGAGCTGTTTTTT.

The chain recombines TRBV7-8 with TRBJ1-1; D gene uncertain. Trimming removed 2 bases at V and 0 bases at J, with 13 bases between. The CDR3 sequence is 16 residues long. Looked up from germline, CDR1 is SGHVS and CDR2 is FQNEAQ. CDR3 bases: TGTGCCAGCAGCTTAAGGGAGGTAGGGATGAACACTGAAGCTTTCTTT. It yields the protein CASSLREVGMNTEAFF. The complete variable domain, with remaining parts taken from reference TRBV7-8 and TRBJ1-1, reads GAGVSQSPRYKVAKRGQDVALRCDPISGHVSLFWYQQALGQGPEFLTYFQNEAQLDKSGLPSDRFFAERPEGSVSTLKIQRTQQEDSAVYLCASSLREVGMNTEAFFGQGTRLTVV.